This TCR beta chain was obtained from a study of blood T cell repertoires in COVID-19. Study details: Researchers got acute and convalescent COVID-19 samples from the United States, Italy and Spain.

This CDR3 is 11 amino acids long. Germline V gene data show CDR1 as SNHLY and CDR2 as FYNNEI. V shed 7 bases and J shed 4 bases, with 7 bases lying between them. In the authors' workflow: Amplification of reference gene primers was used by the study to estimate nucleated cell counts. Assay: immunoSEQ multiplex PCR; the TCRdb copy retains only in-frame clones and omits some. From that table come the V and J calls and clone size; the DNA was used to work out D and trimming. Among 650,000 to 800,000 clones listed, about nine tenths were seen once. Sequencing was done on a sample of peripheral blood. This receptor was taken from a young woman with acute or convalescent COVID-19. The chain is built from TRBV2 and TRBJ1-2; maybe TRBD1 (6 bases). The CDR3 here is CASTRGYGYTF. The DNA for the CDR3 is TGTGCCAGCACCAGGGGCTATGGCTACACCTTC.